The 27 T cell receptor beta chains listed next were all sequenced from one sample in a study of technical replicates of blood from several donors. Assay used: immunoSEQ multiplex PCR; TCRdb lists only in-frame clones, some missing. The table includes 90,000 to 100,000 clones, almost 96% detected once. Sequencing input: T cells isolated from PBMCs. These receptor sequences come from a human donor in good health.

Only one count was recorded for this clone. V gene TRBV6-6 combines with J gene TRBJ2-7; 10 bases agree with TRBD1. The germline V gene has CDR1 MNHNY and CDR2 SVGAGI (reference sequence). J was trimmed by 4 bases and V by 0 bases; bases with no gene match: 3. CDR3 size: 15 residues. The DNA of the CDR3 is TGTGCCAGCAGTTACTCTTGGGGACAGGGGTACGAGCAGTACTTC. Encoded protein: CASSYSWGQGYEQYF.

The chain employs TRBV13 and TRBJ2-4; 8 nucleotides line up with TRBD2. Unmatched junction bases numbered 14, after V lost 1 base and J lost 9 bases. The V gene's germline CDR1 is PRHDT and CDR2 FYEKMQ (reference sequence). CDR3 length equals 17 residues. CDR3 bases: TGTGCCAGCAGCTTAGTTGGTCTAGCGGGTTCCGGAAGCATTCAGTACTTC. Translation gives CASSLVGLAGSGSIQYF.

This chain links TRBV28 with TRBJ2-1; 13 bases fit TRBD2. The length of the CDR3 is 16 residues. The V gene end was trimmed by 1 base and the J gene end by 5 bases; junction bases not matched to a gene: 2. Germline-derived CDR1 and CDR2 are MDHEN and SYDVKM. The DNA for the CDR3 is TGTGCCAGCAGTTTATCACTAGCGGGAGGGGACAATGAGCAGTTCTTC. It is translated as CASSLSLAGGDNEQFF. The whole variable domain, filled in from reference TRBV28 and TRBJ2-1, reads DVKVTQSSRYLVKRTGEKVFLECVQDMDHENMFWYRQDPGLGLRLIYFSYDVKMKEKGDIPEGYSVSREKKERFSLILESASTNQTSMYLCASSLSLAGGDNEQFFGPGTRLTVL.

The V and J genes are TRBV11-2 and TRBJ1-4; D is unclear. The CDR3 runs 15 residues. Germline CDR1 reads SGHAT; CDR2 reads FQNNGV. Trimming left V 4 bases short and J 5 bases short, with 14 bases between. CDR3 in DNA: TGTGCCAGCAGCTACGAGAGCCCTCCGAATGAAAAACTGTTTTTT. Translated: CASSYESPPNEKLFF.

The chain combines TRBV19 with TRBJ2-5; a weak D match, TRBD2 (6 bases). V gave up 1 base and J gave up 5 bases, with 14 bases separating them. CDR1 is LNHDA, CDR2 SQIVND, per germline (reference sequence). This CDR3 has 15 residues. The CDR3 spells CASSIAGGIDETQYF. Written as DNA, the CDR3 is TGTGCCAGTAGTATAGCGGGCGGGATTGACGAGACCCAGTACTTC.

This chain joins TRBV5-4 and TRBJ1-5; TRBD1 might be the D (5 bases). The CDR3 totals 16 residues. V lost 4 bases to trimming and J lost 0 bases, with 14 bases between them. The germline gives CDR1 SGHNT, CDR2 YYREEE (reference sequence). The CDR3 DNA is TGTGCCAGCAGCCAGGGAGGGGATCTTAGCAATCAGCCCCAGCATTTT. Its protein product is CASSQGGDLSNQPQHF.

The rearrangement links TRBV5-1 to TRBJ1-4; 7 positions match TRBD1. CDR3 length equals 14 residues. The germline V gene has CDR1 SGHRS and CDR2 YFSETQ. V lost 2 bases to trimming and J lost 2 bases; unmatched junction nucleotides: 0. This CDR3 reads CASSLQGTNEKLFF. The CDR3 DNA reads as TGCGCCAGCAGCTTACAGGGGACTAATGAAAAACTGTTTTTT.

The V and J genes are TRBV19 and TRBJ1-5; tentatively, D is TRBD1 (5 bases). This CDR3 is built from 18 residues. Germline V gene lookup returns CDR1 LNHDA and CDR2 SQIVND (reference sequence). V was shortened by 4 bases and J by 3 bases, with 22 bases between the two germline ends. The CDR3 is CASSTGFVSSASNQPQHF. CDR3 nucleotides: TGTGCCAGTAGTACAGGGTTTGTCTCGTCTGCGTCCAATCAGCCCCAGCATTTT.

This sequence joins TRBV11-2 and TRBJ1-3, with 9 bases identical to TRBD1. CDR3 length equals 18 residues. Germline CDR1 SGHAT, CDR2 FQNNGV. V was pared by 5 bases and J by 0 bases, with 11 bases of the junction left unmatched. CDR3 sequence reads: CASSRGQGSSFSGNTIYF. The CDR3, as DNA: TGTGCCAGCAGCCGAGGACAGGGGTCATCTTTCTCTGGAAACACCATATATTTT.

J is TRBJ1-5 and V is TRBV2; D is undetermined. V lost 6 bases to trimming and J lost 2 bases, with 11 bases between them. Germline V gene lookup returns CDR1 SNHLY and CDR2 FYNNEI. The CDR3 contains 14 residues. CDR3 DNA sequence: TGTGCCAGCAGAGCCCCGCTCGGCAATCAGCCCCAGCATTTT. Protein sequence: CASRAPLGNQPQHF.

In nucleotides, the CDR3 is TGTGCCAGTAGTACCGTCCCGGGACAGGGGGAAGGGGCTTTCTTT. Its translation: CASSTVPGQGEGAFF. V usage is TRBV19 and J usage is TRBJ1-1; 11 bases agree with TRBD1. This CDR3 region has 15 residues. The trim removed 4 bases at V and 11 bases at J, leaving 12 bases unmatched. Germline V gene data show CDR1 as LNHDA and CDR2 as SQIVND (reference sequence).

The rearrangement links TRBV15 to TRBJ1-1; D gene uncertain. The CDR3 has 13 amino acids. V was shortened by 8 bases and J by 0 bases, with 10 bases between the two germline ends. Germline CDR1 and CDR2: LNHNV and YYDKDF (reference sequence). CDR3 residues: CATGSDMNTEAFF. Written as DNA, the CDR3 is TGTGCCACCGGTTCCGACATGAACACTGAAGCTTTCTTT.

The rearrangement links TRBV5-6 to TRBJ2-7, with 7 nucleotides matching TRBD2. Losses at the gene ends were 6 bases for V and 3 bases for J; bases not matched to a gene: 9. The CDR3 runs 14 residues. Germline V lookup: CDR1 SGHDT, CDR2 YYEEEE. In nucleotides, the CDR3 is TGTGCCAGCACCCTTGGACCGGGAGGCTACGAGCAGTACTTC. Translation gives CASTLGPGGYEQYF.

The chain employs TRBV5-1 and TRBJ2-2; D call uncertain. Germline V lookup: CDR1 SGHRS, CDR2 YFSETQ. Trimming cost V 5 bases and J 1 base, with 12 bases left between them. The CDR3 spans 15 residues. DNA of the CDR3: TGCGCCAGCAGTGGTTGGCAGGTGAACACCGGGGAGCTGTTTTTT. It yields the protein CASSGWQVNTGELFF.

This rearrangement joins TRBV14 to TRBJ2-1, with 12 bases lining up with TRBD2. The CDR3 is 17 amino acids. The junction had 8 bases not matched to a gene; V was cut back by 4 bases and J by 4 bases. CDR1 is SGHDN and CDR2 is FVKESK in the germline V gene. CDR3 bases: TGTGCCAGCAGCCTATCCTTCGGACTAGCGGGGTACAATGAGCAGTTCTTC. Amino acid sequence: CASSLSFGLAGYNEQFF.

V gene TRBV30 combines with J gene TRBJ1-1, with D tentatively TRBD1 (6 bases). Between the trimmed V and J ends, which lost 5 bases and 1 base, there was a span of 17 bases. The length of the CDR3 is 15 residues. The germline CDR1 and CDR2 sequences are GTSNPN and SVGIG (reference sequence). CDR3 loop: CAWAGALDKNTEAFF. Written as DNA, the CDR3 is TGTGCCTGGGCAGGGGCCCTCGACAAGAACACTGAAGCTTTCTTT.

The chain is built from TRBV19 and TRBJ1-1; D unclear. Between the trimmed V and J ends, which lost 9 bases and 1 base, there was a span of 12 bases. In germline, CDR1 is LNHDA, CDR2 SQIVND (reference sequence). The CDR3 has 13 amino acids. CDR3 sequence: CASEIGRNTEAFF. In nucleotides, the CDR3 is TGTGCCAGCGAGATTGGGAGGAACACTGAAGCTTTCTTT.

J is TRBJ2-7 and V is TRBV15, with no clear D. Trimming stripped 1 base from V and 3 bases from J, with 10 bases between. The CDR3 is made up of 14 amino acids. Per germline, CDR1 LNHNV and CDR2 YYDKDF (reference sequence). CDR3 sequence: CATSRANLYYEQYF. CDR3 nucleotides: TGTGCCACCAGCAGAGCGAACTTATACTACGAGCAGTACTTC. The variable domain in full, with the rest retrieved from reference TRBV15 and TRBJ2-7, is DAMVIQNPRYQVTQFGKPVTLSCSQTLNHNVMYWYQQKSSQAPKLLFHYYDKDFNNEADTPDNFQSRRPNTSFCFLDIRSPGLGDTAMYLCATSRANLYYEQYFGPGTRLTVT.

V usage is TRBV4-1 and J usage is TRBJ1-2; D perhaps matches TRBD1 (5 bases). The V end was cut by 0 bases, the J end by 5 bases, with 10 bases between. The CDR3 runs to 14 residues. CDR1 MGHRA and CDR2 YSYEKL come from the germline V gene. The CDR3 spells CASSQESRGYGYTF. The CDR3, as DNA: TGCGCCAGCAGCCAAGAGAGCCGGGGGTATGGCTACACCTTC.

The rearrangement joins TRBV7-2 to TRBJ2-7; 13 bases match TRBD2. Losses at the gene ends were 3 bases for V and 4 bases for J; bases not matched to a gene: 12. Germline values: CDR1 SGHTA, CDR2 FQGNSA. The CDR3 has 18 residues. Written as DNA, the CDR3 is TGTGCCAGCAGCTTCCCAAGCAAGGGACTAGCGGGGTTTTACGAGCAGTACTTC. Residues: CASSFPSKGLAGFYEQYF.

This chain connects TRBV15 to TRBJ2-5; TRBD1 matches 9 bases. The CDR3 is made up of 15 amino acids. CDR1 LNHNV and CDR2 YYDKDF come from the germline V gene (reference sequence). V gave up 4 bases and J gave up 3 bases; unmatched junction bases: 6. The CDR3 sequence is CATSTIQGAEETQYF. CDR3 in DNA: TGTGCCACCAGCACCATACAGGGGGCGGAAGAGACCCAGTACTTC.

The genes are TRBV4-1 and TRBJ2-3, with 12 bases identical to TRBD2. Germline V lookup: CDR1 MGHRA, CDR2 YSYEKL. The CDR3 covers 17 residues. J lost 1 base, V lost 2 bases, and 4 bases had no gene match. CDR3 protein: CASSQRTSGVGTDTQYF. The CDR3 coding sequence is TGCGCCAGCAGCCAACGGACTAGCGGGGTAGGCACAGATACGCAGTATTTT.

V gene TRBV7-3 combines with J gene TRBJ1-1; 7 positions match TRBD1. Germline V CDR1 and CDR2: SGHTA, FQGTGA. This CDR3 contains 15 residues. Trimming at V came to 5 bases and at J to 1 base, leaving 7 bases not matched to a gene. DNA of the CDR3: TGTGCCAGCAGCCTCAGACAGGGCCCGAACACTGAAGCTTTCTTT. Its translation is CASSLRQGPNTEAFF. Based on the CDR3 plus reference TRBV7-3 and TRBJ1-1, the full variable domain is GAGVSQTPSNKVTEKGKYVELRCDPISGHTALYWYRQSLGQGPEFLIYFQGTGAADDSGLPNDRFFAVRPEGSVSTLKIQRTERGDSAVYLCASSLRQGPNTEAFFGQGTRLTVV.

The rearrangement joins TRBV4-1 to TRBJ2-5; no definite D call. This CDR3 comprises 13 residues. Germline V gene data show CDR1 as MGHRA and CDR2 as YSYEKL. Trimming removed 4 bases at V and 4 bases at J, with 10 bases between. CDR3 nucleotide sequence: TGCGCCAGCAGCCCGGCAGCGCCAGAGACCCAGTACTTC. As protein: CASSPAAPETQYF.

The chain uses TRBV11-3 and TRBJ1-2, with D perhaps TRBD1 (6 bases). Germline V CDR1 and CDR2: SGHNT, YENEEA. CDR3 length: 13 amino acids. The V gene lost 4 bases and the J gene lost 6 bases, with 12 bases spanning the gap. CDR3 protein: CASSSTQGDGYTF. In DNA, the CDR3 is TGTGCCAGCAGCTCTACACAGGGTGATGGCTACACCTTC. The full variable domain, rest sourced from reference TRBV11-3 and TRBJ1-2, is EAGVVQSPRYKIIEKKQPVAFWCNPISGHNTLYWYLQNLGQGPELLIRYENEEAVDDSQLPKDRFSAERLKGVDSTLKIQPAELGDSAVYLCASSSTQGDGYTFGSGTRLTVV.

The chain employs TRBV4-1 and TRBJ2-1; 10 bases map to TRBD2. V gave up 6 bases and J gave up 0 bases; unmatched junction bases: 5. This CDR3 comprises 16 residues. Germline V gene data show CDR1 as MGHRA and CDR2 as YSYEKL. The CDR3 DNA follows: TGCGCCAGCAGGTCTAGCGGGAGAAGCTCCTACAATGAGCAGTTCTTC. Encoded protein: CASRSSGRSSYNEQFF.

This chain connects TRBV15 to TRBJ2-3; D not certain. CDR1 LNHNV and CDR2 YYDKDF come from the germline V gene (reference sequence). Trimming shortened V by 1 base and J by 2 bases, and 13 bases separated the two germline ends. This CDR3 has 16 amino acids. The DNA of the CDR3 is TGTGCCACCAGCAGAGGCGGAGAGCTTTACACAGATACGCAGTATTTT. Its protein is CATSRGGELYTDTQYF. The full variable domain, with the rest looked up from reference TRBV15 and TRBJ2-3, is DAMVIQNPRYQVTQFGKPVTLSCSQTLNHNVMYWYQQKSSQAPKLLFHYYDKDFNNEADTPDNFQSRRPNTSFCFLDIRSPGLGDTAMYLCATSRGGELYTDTQYFGPGTRLTVL.